These 15 T cell receptor beta chains share one sample of origin, sequenced in a study of blood T cell repertoires in COVID-19 (dated by TCRdb to 2020 to 2022). Libraries were prepared through the immunoSEQ multiplex PCR assay. This is the immuneACCESS table as TCRdb keeps it, with only in-frame sequences that have V and J called. A part of the clones is gone; compared with another copy, unresolved V genes explain less than half, and the rest is unexplained. In this sample the table shows 150,000 or so clones, 80% to 90% of which occur a single time. Around 4.5% of the sample rests with the top ten. Sequences were obtained from PBMCs or T cells enriched from blood (not recorded which). These receptors all come from a man aged 45-60 years who had recovered from COVID-19.

The rearrangement uses TRBV4-3 and TRBJ1-3; TRBD1 is a possible D gene (6 bases). The CDR3 has 14 residues. The ends were cut back, 3 bases at V and 4 bases at J, with 10 bases in the middle. Germline lookup yields CDR1 LGHNA and CDR2 YSLEER. DNA of the CDR3: TGCGCCAGCAGCCATCAGGGGTCCGGAAACACCATATATTTT. Residues: CASSHQGSGNTIYF.

The chain has TRBV18 and TRBJ2-7, with TRBD2 as a possible D gene (6 bases). The CDR3 is made up of 16 amino acids. CDR1 KGHSH and CDR2 LQKENI come from the germline V gene. V lost 2 bases, J lost 0 bases, and 14 bases lay in between. The DNA of the CDR3 is TGTGCCAGCTCACCAAGTTCAAGGGGAGGCTCCTACGAGCAGTACGTC. Amino acid sequence: CASSPSSRGGSYEQYV.

The V and J genes are TRBV24-1 and TRBJ1-1; 7 bases align to TRBD1. Losses at the gene ends were 4 bases for V and 3 bases for J; bases not matched to a gene: 7. Germline CDR1 reads KGHDR; CDR2 reads SFDVKD. This CDR3 spans 15 amino acids. In DNA form, the CDR3 reads TGTGCCACCAGTGACGCAAGTCAGGGGGACACTGAAGCTTTCTTT. Protein product: CATSDASQGDTEAFF.

The chain has TRBV15 and TRBJ2-7; D unclear. The germline gives CDR1 LNHNV, CDR2 YYDKDF (reference sequence). The V end was cut by 3 bases, the J end by 3 bases, with 18 bases between. CDR3 length: 16 amino acids. The CDR3, as DNA: TGTGCCACCAGCAGGCGAGCTGGGCTAACCATCTACGAGCAGTACTTC. It codes for CATSRRAGLTIYEQYF.

The chain links TRBV4-3 to TRBJ2-6; a possible D gene is TRBD1 (5 bases). The V end was cut by 4 bases, the J end by 0 bases, with 13 bases between. The CDR3 spans 17 residues. Germline CDR1 and CDR2: LGHNA and YSLEER. The CDR3 DNA reads TGCGCCAGCAGCCCCAACCAGGGTACCTCTGGGGCCAACGTCCTGACTTTC. Amino acids: CASSPNQGTSGANVLTF.

The V and J genes are TRBV7-3 and TRBJ2-7, with 9 bases fitting TRBD1. In germline, CDR1 is SGHTA, CDR2 FQGTGA. There are 12 residues in the CDR3. Trimming cost V 5 bases and J 6 bases; bases outside gene matches: 2. In nucleotides, the CDR3 is TGTGCCAGCAGCGGGACAGGGTCCGAGCAGTACTTC. Its protein is CASSGTGSEQYF.

The chain carries TRBV7-3 and TRBJ2-1; 9 bases agree with TRBD2. The length of the CDR3 is 15 residues. In germline, CDR1 is SGHTA, CDR2 FQGTGA. With V trimmed by 5 bases and J by 6 bases, 8 bases remained unmatched. The CDR3 bases are TGTGCCAGCAGCACCGTAGCGGGAGCTTTCAATGAGCAGTTCTTC. Translated, it gives CASSTVAGAFNEQFF.

The gene calls are TRBV6-1 and TRBJ2-3; 9 bases are a match to TRBD2. Trimming cost V 4 bases and J 5 bases; bases outside gene matches: 16. Per the germline V gene, CDR1 is MNHNS and CDR2 is SASEGT. The CDR3 covers 18 residues. The CDR3 DNA follows: TGTGCCAGCAGTGGGACTAGGCTTAGGGAGCGGGGGGTAGATACGCAGTATTTT. This encodes CASSGTRLRERGVDTQYF.

The V gene is TRBV7-2, the J gene TRBJ2-3; possibly TRBD2 for D (5 bases). V shed 5 bases and J shed 4 bases, with 19 bases lying between them. Germline V gene data show CDR1 as SGHTA and CDR2 as FQGNSA. This CDR3 is 16 amino acids long. The CDR3 sequence: CASSVSAGQRADTQYF. The CDR3 DNA is TGTGCCAGCAGCGTATCGGCGGGCCAGAGGGCAGATACGCAGTATTTT.

The chain combines TRBV15 with TRBJ1-2, with D tentatively TRBD1 (6 bases). The CDR3 spans 13 residues. The V end was cut by 1 base, the J end by 8 bases, with 11 bases between. Germline CDR1 and CDR2: LNHNV and YYDKDF (reference sequence). DNA for the CDR3: TGTGCCACCAGCAGAGTTGGGACAAGGGGCTACACCTTC. Translating it yields CATSRVGTRGYTF.

Only a few counts were recorded for this clone. V usage is TRBV7-9 and J usage is TRBJ2-1; 9 bases are shared with TRBD1. The CDR3 is 15 amino acids. Losses at the gene ends were 3 bases for V and 2 bases for J; bases not matched to a gene: 2. Germline values: CDR1 SEHNR, CDR2 FQNEAQ (reference sequence). CDR3 loop: CASSLGTGPYNEQFF. CDR3 nucleotides: TGTGCCAGCAGCTTGGGGACAGGGCCCTACAATGAGCAGTTCTTC.

The rearrangement uses TRBV28 and TRBJ2-5; 8 nucleotides agree with TRBD1. Per the germline V gene, CDR1 is MDHEN and CDR2 is SYDVKM. The CDR3 is 15 residues long. J gave up 5 bases and V 1 base, and 6 bases lay outside the gene matches. CDR3 sequence reads: CASSLSGGAGETQYF. The CDR3 coding sequence is TGTGCCAGCAGTTTATCAGGGGGCGCCGGGGAGACCCAGTACTTC. Full variable domain (outside the CDR3, taken from reference TRBV28 and TRBJ2-5): DVKVTQSSRYLVKRTGEKVFLECVQDMDHENMFWYRQDPGLGLRLIYFSYDVKMKEKGDIPEGYSVSREKKERFSLILESASTNQTSMYLCASSLSGGAGETQYFGPGTRLLVL.

The gene calls are TRBV7-2 and TRBJ1-1; 10 nucleotides agree with TRBD1. V trimming: 4 bases; J trimming: 4 bases; junction bases outside the gene matches: 3. Germline CDR1 is SGHTA and CDR2 is FQGNSA. This CDR3 spans 14 amino acids. In DNA, the CDR3 is TGTGCCAGCAGCTGGACAGGGGGGGGCACTGAAGCTTTCTTT. Its protein is CASSWTGGGTEAFF. The full variable domain, rest sourced from reference TRBV7-2 and TRBJ1-1, is GAGVSQSPSNKVTEKGKDVELRCDPISGHTALYWYRQSLGQGLEFLIYFQGNSAPDKSGLPSDRFSAERTGGSVSTLTIQRTQQEDSAVYLCASSWTGGGTEAFFGQGTRLTVV.

The rearrangement links TRBV12-3 or TRBV12-4 to TRBJ1-2; TRBD1 matches 8 bases. V gave up 6 bases and J gave up 7 bases; unmatched junction bases: 7. CDR3 length: 13 amino acids. CDR3 DNA sequence: TGTGCCAGCAGCCCCGGACAGGGCCGTGGCTACACCTTC. Translating it yields CASSPGQGRGYTF.

The chain recombines TRBV24-1 with TRBJ1-2; 12 bases match TRBD1. The germline V gene encodes CDR1 KGHDR and CDR2 SFDVKD. Trimming took 1 base from V and 7 from J; bases not matched to a gene: 6. The CDR3 has 16 residues. CDR3 sequence (DNA): TGTGCCACCAGTGATTTAGGGACAGGGGGCGAGGCTGGCTACACCTTC. Translation: CATSDLGTGGEAGYTF.